This T cell receptor beta chain was found in a study of shared clonotypes between healthy human individuals. Study in general: The donor group consisted of a couple of women and a few men, aged 18 to 49. Three plates were used per donor for CD4 naive, three for CD4 memory, two for CD8 naive and one for CD8 memory.

Study results and limitations: Read depth was anticipated to influence clonotype sharing among donors. Represented diversity (both genetic and exposure-history) was limited by the small number of donors.

Of note for this clone: As yet, its antigen is unknown.

Assay: immunoSEQ multiplex PCR; the TCRdb copy retains only in-frame clones and omits some. This sample has around 350,000 clones; more than 60% occur once, and the top ten carry more than 9%. The receptor comes from a man younger than 45 in good health. The sequenced sample consisted of memory CD4+ T cells sorted from blood. Documented subset: CD45RA-negative fraction.

The CDR3 region has the DNA TGTGCCAACAGCCCCGCGGCTGGAAACACCATATATTTT. Amino acids: CANSPAAGNTIYF. V is TRBV30 and J is TRBJ1-3; D unresolved. Trimming removed 8 bases from V and 2 bases from J, with 13 bases in between. The germline V gene encodes CDR1 GTSNPN and CDR2 SVGIG (reference sequence). The CDR3 runs to 13 residues.